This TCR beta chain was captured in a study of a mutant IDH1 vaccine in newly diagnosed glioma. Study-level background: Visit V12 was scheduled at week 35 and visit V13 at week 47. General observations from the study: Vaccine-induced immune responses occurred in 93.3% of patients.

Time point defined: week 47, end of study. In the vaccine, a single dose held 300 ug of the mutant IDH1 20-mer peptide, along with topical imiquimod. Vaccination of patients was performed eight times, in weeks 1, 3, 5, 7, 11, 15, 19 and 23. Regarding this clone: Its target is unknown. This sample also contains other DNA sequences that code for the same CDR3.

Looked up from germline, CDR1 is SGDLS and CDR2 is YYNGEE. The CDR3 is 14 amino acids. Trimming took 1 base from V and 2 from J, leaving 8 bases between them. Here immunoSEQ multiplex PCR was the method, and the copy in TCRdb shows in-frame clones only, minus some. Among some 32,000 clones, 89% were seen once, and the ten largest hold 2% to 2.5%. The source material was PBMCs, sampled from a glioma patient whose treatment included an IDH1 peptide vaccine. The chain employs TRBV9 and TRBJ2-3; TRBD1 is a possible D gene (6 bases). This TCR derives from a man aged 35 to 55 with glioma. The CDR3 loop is CASSVKGDTDTQYF. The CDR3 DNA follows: TGTGCCAGCAGCGTAAAGGGGGACACAGATACGCAGTATTTT. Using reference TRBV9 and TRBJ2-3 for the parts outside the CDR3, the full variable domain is DSGVTQTPKHLITATGQRVTLRCSPRSGDLSVYWYQQSLDQGLQFLIQYYNGEERAKGNILERFSAQQFPDLHSELNLSSLELGDSALYFCASSVKGDTDTQYFGPGTRLTVL.